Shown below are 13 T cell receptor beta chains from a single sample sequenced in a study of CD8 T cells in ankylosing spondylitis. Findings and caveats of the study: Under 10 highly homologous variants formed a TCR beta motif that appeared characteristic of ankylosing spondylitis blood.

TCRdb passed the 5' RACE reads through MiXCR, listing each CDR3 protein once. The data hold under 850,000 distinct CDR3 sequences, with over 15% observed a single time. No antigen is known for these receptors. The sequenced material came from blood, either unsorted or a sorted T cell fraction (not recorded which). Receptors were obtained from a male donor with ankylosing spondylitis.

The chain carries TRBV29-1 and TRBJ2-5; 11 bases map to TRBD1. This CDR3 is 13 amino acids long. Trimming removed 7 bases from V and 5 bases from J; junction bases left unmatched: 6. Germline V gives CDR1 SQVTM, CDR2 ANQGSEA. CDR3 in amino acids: CSGSGQGVETQYF. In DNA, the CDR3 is TGCAGCGGATCGGGACAGGGGGTCGAGACCCAGTACTTC.

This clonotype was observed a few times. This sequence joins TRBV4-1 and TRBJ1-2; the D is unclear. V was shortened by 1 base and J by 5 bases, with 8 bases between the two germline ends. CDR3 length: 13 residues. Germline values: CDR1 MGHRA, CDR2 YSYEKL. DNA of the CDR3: TGCGCCAGCAGCCAAGTACGGGAATATGGCTACACCTTC. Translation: CASSQVREYGYTF.

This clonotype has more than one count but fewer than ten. CDR3 DNA: TGTGCCAGCACCTTGACAGGGGCGGGCACTGAAGCTTTCTTT. This translates into CASTLTGAGTEAFF. The chain joins TRBV6-1 to TRBJ1-1; TRBD1 matches 8 bases. The trim removed 7 bases at V and 4 bases at J, leaving 8 bases unmatched. This CDR3 has 14 amino acids. Germline assignment: CDR1 MNHNS and CDR2 SASEGT.

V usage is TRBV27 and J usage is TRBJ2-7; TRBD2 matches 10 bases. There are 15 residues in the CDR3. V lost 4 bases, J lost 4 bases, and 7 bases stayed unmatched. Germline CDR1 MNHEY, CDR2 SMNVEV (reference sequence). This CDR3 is CASSSTGTSEYEQYF. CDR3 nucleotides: TGTGCCAGCAGTTCAACCGGGACTAGCGAGTACGAGCAGTACTTC.

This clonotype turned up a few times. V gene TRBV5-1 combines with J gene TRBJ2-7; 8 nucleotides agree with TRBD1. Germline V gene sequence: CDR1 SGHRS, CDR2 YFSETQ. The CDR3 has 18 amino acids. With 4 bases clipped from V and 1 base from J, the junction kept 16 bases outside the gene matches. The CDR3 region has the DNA TGCGCCAGCAGCGTGGGACAGGAGTATATACCCTCGTCCTACGAGCAGTACTTC. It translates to CASSVGQEYIPSSYEQYF.

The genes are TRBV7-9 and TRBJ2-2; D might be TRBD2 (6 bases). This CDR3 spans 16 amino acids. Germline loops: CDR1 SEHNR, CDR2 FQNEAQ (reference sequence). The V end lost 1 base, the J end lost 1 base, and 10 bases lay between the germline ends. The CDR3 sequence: CASSLGWTMNTGELFF. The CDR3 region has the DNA TGTGCCAGCAGCTTAGGGTGGACTATGAACACCGGGGAGCTGTTTTTT. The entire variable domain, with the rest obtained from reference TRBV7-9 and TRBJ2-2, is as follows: DTGVSQNPRHKITKRGQNVTFRCDPISEHNRLYWYRQTLGQGPEFLTYFQNEAQLEKSRLLSDRFSAERPKGSFSTLEIQRTEQGDSAMYLCASSLGWTMNTGELFFGEGSRLTVL.

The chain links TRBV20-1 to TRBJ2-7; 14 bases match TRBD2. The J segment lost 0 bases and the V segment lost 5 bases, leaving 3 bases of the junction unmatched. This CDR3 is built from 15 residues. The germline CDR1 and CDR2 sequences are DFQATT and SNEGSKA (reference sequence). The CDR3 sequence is CSALGTSGSSYEQYF. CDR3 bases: TGCAGTGCTCTCGGGACTAGCGGGAGCTCCTACGAGCAGTACTTC.

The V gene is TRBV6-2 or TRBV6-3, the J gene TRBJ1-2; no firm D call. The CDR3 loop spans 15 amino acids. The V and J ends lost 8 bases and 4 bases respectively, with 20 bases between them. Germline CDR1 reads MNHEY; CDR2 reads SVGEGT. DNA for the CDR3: TGTGCCAGCGGCCGCCCCGGACGAGTCGGCTATGGCTACACCTTC. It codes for CASGRPGRVGYGYTF.

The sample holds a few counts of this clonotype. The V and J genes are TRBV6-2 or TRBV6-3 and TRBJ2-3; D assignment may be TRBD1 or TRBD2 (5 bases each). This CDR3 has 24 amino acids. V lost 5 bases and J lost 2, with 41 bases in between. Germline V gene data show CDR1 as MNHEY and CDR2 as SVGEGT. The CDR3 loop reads CASSLLVAGRLSWGRRLYTDTQYF. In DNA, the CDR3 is TGTGCCAGCAGTCTACTGGTGGCAGGGAGACTAAGTTGGGGACGAAGACTCTACACAGATACGCAGTATTTT.

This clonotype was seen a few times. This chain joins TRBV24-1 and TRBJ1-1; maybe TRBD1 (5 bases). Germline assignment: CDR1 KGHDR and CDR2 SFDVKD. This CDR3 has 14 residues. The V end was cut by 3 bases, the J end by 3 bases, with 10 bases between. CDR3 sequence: CATSDNGDDTEAFF. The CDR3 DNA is TGTGCCACCAGTGATAACGGGGACGACACTGAAGCTTTCTTT.

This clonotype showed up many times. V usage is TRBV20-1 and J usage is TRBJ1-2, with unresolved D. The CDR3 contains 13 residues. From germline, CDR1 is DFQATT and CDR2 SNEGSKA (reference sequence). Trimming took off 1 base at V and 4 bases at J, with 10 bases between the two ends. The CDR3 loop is CSARVIPGYGYTF. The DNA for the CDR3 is TGCAGTGCTAGAGTTATCCCGGGCTATGGCTACACCTTC.

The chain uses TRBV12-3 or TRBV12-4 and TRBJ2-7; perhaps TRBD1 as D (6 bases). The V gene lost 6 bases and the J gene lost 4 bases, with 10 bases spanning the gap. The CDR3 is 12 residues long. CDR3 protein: CASSPGQYEQYF. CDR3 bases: TGTGCCAGCAGCCCCGGACAGTACGAGCAGTACTTC.

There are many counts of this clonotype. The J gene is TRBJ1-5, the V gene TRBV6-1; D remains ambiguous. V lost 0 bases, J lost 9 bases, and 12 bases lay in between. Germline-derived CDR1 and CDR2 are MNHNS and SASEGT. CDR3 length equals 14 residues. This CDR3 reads CASSEAMGMGPQHF. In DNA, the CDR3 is TGTGCCAGCAGTGAAGCGATGGGAATGGGGCCCCAGCATTTT.